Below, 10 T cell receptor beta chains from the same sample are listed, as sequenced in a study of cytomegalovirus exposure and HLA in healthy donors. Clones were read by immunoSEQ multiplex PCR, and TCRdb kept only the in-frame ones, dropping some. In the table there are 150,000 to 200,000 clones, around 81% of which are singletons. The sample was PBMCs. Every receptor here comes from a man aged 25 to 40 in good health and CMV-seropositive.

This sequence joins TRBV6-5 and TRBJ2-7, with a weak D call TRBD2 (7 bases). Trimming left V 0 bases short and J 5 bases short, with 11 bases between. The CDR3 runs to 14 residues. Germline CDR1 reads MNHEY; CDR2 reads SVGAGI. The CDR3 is CASSYSTGGNEQYF. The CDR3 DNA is TGTGCCAGCAGTTACTCAACGGGGGGCAACGAGCAGTACTTC.

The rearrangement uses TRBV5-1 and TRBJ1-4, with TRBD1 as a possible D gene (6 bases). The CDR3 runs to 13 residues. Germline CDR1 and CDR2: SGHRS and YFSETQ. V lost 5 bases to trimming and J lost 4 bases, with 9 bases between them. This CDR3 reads CASSSQGNEKLFF. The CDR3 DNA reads TGCGCCAGCAGTTCACAGGGTAATGAAAAACTGTTTTTT.

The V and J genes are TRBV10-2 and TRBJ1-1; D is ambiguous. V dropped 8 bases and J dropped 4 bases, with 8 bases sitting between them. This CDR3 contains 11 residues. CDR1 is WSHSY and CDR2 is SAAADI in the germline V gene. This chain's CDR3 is CASLRGTEAFF. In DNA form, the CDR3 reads TGCGCCAGCCTCAGAGGCACTGAAGCTTTCTTT.

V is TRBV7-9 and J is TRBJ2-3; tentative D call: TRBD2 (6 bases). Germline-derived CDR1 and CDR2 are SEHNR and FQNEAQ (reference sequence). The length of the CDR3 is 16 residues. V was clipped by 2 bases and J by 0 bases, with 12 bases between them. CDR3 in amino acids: CASSLFSGPSTDTQYF. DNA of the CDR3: TGTGCCAGCAGCTTATTTAGCGGCCCTAGCACAGATACGCAGTATTTT.

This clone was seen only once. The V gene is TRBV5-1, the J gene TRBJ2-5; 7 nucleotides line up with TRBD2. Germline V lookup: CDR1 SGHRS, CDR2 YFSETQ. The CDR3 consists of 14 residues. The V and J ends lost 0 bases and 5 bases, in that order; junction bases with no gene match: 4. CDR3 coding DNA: TGCGCCAGCAGCTTGGGAGCGGGGCGCGAGACCCAGTACTTC. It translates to CASSLGAGRETQYF.

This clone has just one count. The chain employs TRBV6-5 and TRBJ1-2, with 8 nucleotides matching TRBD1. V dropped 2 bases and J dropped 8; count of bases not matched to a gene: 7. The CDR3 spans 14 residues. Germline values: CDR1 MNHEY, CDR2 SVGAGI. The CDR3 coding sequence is TGTGCCAGCAGTTACCCCGACAGGGGAGAAGGCTACACCTTC. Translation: CASSYPDRGEGYTF.

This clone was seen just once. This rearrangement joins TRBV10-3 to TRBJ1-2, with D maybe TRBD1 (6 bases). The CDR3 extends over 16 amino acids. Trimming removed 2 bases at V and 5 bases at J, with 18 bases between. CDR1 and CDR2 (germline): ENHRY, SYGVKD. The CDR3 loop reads CAISEEDGSGAYGYTF. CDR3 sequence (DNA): TGTGCCATCAGTGAGGAAGACGGGTCAGGGGCTTATGGCTACACCTTC.

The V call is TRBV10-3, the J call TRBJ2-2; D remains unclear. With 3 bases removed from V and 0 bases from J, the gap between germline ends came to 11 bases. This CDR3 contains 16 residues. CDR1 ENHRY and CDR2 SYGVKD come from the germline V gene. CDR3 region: CAISESGHTNTGELFF. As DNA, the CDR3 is TGTGCCATCAGTGAATCAGGCCACACGAACACCGGGGAGCTGTTTTTT.

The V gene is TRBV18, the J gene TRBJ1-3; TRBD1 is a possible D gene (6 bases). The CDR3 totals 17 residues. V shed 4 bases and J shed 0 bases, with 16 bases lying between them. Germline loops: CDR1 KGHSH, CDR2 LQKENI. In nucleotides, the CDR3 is TGTGCCAGCTCACTTCGCGGACAGCCTACCTCTGGAAACACCATATATTTT. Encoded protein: CASSLRGQPTSGNTIYF.

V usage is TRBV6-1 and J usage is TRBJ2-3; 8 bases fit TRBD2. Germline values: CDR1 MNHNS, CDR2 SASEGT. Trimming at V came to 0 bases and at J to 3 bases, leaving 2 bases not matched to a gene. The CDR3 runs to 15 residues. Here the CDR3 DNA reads TGTGCCAGCAGTGAAGCTCGCGGGGGGACAGATACGCAGTATTTT. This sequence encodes CASSEARGGTDTQYF.